This entry lists 22 T cell receptor beta chains sequenced from one sample in a study of STAT5B mutations in CD4+ large granular lymphocyte leukemia. TCRdb's copy holds only in-frame clones and misses some; the assay was immunoSEQ multiplex PCR. The table has about 34,000 clones, roughly 65% seen once; the top ten hold 2.7%. Sequenced sample: CD4+ T cells from blood buffy coats. The receptors were sampled from a human donor in good health.

The J gene is TRBJ2-3, the V gene TRBV5-8; D is uncertain. This CDR3 is built from 14 residues. Germline-derived CDR1 and CDR2 are SGHTS and YDEGEE. Trimming removed 0 bases at V and 3 bases at J, with 8 bases between. This chain's CDR3 is CASSLGRRTDTQYF. The CDR3 region has the DNA TGTGCCAGCAGCTTGGGACGGCGTACAGATACGCAGTATTTT.

This rearrangement joins TRBV6-4 to TRBJ1-6; no reliable D call. The V end was cut by 4 bases, the J end by 9 bases, with 10 bases between. CDR3 length: 13 amino acids. CDR1 MRHNA and CDR2 SNTAGT come from the germline V gene. This CDR3 reads CASSVAPGSPLHF. The CDR3 DNA sequence: TGTGCCAGCAGTGTAGCGCCCGGTTCACCCCTCCACTTT.

This chain joins TRBV10-1 and TRBJ1-5; D might be TRBD1 (5 bases). V was clipped by 7 bases and J by 2 bases, with 9 bases between them. CDR3 length: 13 residues. CDR1 is WNHNN, CDR2 SYGVQD, per germline (reference sequence). The CDR3 coding sequence is TGCGCCAGCAACCAGGGTGGCAATCAGCCCCAGCATTTT. Amino acid sequence: CASNQGGNQPQHF.

The chain links TRBV29-1 to TRBJ2-5; D is unresolved. The CDR3 extends over 11 amino acids. Looked up from germline, CDR1 is SQVTM and CDR2 is ANQGSEA. Between the trimmed V and J ends, which lost 6 bases and 1 base, there was a span of 6 bases. CDR3 sequence (DNA): TGCAGCGTAGTTTTCCAAGAGACCCAGTACTTC. Translated, it gives CSVVFQETQYF.

The rearrangement joins TRBV6-5 to TRBJ2-3, with 13 nucleotides matching TRBD2. V was pared by 5 bases and J by 7 bases, with 6 bases of the junction left unmatched. Germline V gene lookup returns CDR1 MNHEY and CDR2 SVGAGI. This CDR3 has 15 amino acids. For the CDR3, the DNA is TGTGCCAGCAGTAAACTAGCGGGGGGGCCATATACGCAGTATTTT. It translates to CASSKLAGGPYTQYF.

The genes are TRBV5-5 and TRBJ1-1; 8 nucleotides agree with TRBD1. The CDR3 has 13 amino acids. Germline CDR1 is SGHKS and CDR2 is YYEKEE (reference sequence). V shed 4 bases, J shed 11 bases, and the junction held 10 bases outside the gene matches. CDR3 sequence: CASSPLDRVVAFF. DNA of the CDR3: TGTGCCAGCAGCCCATTGGACAGGGTGGTTGCTTTCTTT.

The chain employs TRBV7-9 and TRBJ1-5, with a weak D call TRBD1 (5 bases). Germline V lookup: CDR1 SEHNR, CDR2 FQNEAQ (reference sequence). Trimming cost V 8 bases and J 6 bases, with 26 bases left between them. This CDR3 is 17 amino acids long. CDR3 residues: CASGEGSFFRDPQPQHF. The CDR3 nucleotides read TGTGCCAGCGGGGAGGGGAGTTTCTTCAGGGATCCTCAGCCCCAGCATTTT.

Here the CDR3 reads CASRSGMETQYF. The DNA of the CDR3 is TGCGCCAGCAGGTCAGGGATGGAGACCCAGTACTTC. The chain joins TRBV5-1 to TRBJ2-5; possibly TRBD1 for D (5 bases). Germline V gene lookup returns CDR1 SGHRS and CDR2 YFSETQ. V dropped 5 bases and J dropped 5 bases, with 10 bases sitting between them. The CDR3 has 12 amino acids.

The chain is built from TRBV4-2 and TRBJ2-7, with TRBD2 as a possible D gene (7 bases). The V and J ends lost 0 bases and 7 bases respectively, with 16 bases between them. The CDR3 contains 15 residues. CDR1 is LGHNA and CDR2 is YNFKEQ in the germline V gene. CDR3 sequence: CASSQEGGGQREQYF. CDR3 in DNA: TGTGCCAGCAGCCAAGAAGGGGGGGGACAAAGGGAGCAGTACTTC.

This sequence joins TRBV10-3 and TRBJ2-1, with TRBD1 as a possible D gene (5 bases). Germline V gives CDR1 ENHRY, CDR2 SYGVKD. CDR3 length: 14 residues. Trimming shortened V by 4 bases and J by 9 bases, and 16 bases separated the two germline ends. The CDR3 reads CAISGNRQSGEQFF. The CDR3 nucleotides read TGTGCCATCAGTGGGAACCGACAGTCGGGTGAGCAGTTCTTC.

The rearrangement uses TRBV30 and TRBJ1-2; D call uncertain. Deletions cut 0 bases from V and 5 bases from J, with 16 bases between. This CDR3 contains 15 residues. Germline V gives CDR1 GTSNPN, CDR2 SVGIG (reference sequence). The CDR3 spells CAWSVLGSGGYGYTF. Written as DNA, the CDR3 is TGTGCCTGGAGTGTACTGGGCTCGGGTGGTTATGGCTACACCTTC.

The rearrangement links TRBV19 to TRBJ1-5, with D unclear. The CDR3 covers 14 residues. V was cut by 3 bases and J by 2 bases, with 8 bases left in between. CDR1 and CDR2 from the germline V gene are LNHDA and SQIVND (reference sequence). This CDR3 is CASSISGRNQPQHF. CDR3 in DNA: TGTGCCAGTAGTATTTCGGGTCGCAATCAGCCCCAGCATTTT.

This clone was picked up a small number of times. The DNA for the CDR3 is TGTGCCACCAGCAGAGGACAGCACAACCTGTATGGCTACACCTTC. Protein sequence: CATSRGQHNLYGYTF. The chain uses TRBV15 and TRBJ1-2, with D maybe TRBD1 (5 bases). The V gene's germline CDR1 is LNHNV and CDR2 YYDKDF (reference sequence). This CDR3 comprises 15 residues. V was clipped by 1 base and J by 5 bases, with 14 bases between them. The full variable domain, with the rest looked up from reference TRBV15 and TRBJ1-2, is DAMVIQNPRYQVTQFGKPVTLSCSQTLNHNVMYWYQQKSSQAPKLLFHYYDKDFNNEADTPDNFQSRRPNTSFCFLDIRSPGLGDTAMYLCATSRGQHNLYGYTFGSGTRLTVV.

This clone was detected a few times. The CDR3 DNA reads as TGTGCCAGCACCTTTGGACAGGGCTACGAGCAGTACTTC. As protein: CASTFGQGYEQYF. The chain joins TRBV7-6 to TRBJ2-7; 8 bases line up with TRBD1. Germline V lookup: CDR1 SGHVS, CDR2 FNYEAQ. There are 13 residues in the CDR3. The V and J ends lost 7 bases and 3 bases, in that order; junction bases with no gene match: 5.

The V and J genes are TRBV10-3 and TRBJ1-4; no clear D. In germline, CDR1 is ENHRY, CDR2 SYGVKD. The CDR3 length is 13 residues. Trimming removed 7 bases from V and 4 bases from J, with 10 bases in between. In DNA, the CDR3 is TGTGCCATCACGAGGGATCTTAATGAAAAACTGTTTTTT. It encodes CAITRDLNEKLFF.

V is TRBV4-3 and J is TRBJ2-5; 11 nucleotides line up with TRBD2. CDR1 is LGHNA and CDR2 is YSLEER in the germline V gene. The CDR3 loop spans 17 amino acids. V trimming: 3 bases; J trimming: 7 bases; junction bases outside the gene matches: 13. The CDR3 DNA is TGCGCCAGCAGCCAGGGAACTAGCGGGAGCCACCTTGGGACCCAGTACTTC. Amino acid sequence: CASSQGTSGSHLGTQYF.

This chain links TRBV6-1 with TRBJ1-2; D remains unclear. V gave up 5 bases and J gave up 5 bases, with 18 bases separating them. CDR1 and CDR2 from the germline V gene are MNHNS and SASEGT. CDR3 length equals 15 residues. The CDR3 nucleotides read TGTGCCAGCAGTCTTAACCCTGGAGGAGGGTATGGCTACACCTTC. Its protein is CASSLNPGGGYGYTF.

This chain joins TRBV4-2 and TRBJ2-2, with a tentative D call TRBD1 (5 bases). Trimming removed 4 bases from V and 6 bases from J, with 12 bases in between. Per the germline V gene, CDR1 is LGHNA and CDR2 is YNFKEQ. The CDR3 loop spans 14 amino acids. CDR3 residues: CASSPDQGSGELFF. DNA of the CDR3: TGTGCCAGCAGCCCGGATCAGGGATCCGGGGAGCTGTTTTTT.

This clone was counted between two and nine times. The V gene is TRBV4-2, the J gene TRBJ1-6, with TRBD1 matching 7 bases. Germline CDR1 LGHNA, CDR2 YNFKEQ. The V segment lost 2 bases and the J segment 6 bases; nucleotides outside the gene matches: 4. This CDR3 is 15 amino acids long. Here the CDR3 DNA reads TGTGCCAGCAGCCAACTTGACAGGGCTAATTCACCCCTCCACTTT. It encodes CASSQLDRANSPLHF.

This clone was counted between two and nine times. V gene TRBV6-5 combines with J gene TRBJ1-4; D is uncertain. Between the trimmed V and J ends, which lost 0 bases and 10 bases, there was a span of 12 bases. This CDR3 has 14 amino acids. Germline V gives CDR1 MNHEY, CDR2 SVGAGI. The CDR3 DNA reads as TGTGCCAGCAGTTACTCGGGCGGATTGGGAAAACTGTTTTTT. Its translation is CASSYSGGLGKLFF.

This clone came up a few times. The chain couples TRBV11-2 to TRBJ2-1; TRBD2 matches 13 bases. Germline V gene lookup returns CDR1 SGHAT and CDR2 FQNNGV. This CDR3 spans 17 amino acids. With V trimmed by 4 bases and J by 6 bases, 9 bases remained unmatched. The CDR3 DNA is TGTGCCAGCAGCTACCCGACTAGCGGGGGGAACCGCAATGAGCAGTTCTTC. Translating gives CASSYPTSGGNRNEQFF.

A few counts support this clone. The V call is TRBV4-1, the J call TRBJ2-1, with D perhaps TRBD2 (5 bases). This CDR3 is built from 16 residues. Germline values: CDR1 MGHRA, CDR2 YSYEKL. The V and J ends lost 4 bases and 0 bases respectively, with 13 bases between them. The CDR3 spells CASSPRRGNSYNEQFF. The CDR3, as DNA: TGCGCCAGCAGCCCCCGAAGAGGGAACTCCTACAATGAGCAGTTCTTC.